This T cell receptor beta chain was retrieved from a study of monozygotic twins with inflammatory bowel disease. Germline V gene data show CDR1 as SEHNR and CDR2 as FQNEAQ (reference sequence). This CDR3 spans 16 amino acids. One entry per CDR3 protein, without DNA, is what TCRdb gives after re-calling the 5' RACE reads. The record lists about 380,000 distinct CDR3 sequences, of which the ten most abundant hold approximately 2.8%. V gene TRBV7-9 combines with J gene TRBJ1-6; TCRdb's D call of TRBD1 is untestable without DNA. The TCR originated in a human donor with ulcerative colitis or Crohn's disease, or a healthy co-twin of an affected twin (not recorded which). The sequenced sample consisted of blood. CDR3 in amino acids: CASSPLGARASSPLHF.